These 25 T cell receptor beta chains originate from one sample sequenced in a study of OX40 agonist ivuxolimab in advanced cancers. Profiling relied on immunoSEQ multiplex PCR, and the TCRdb table lists in-frame clones only, not all of them. The sample lists about 98,000 clones, around 88% occurring once. The sample in question was CD4+ or CD8+ T cells sorted from blood, obtained in a trial of the OX40 agonist ivuxolimab. The receptors were gathered from an adult with an advanced solid tumor such as melanoma, head and neck, liver or kidney cancer.

The chain joins TRBV10-3 to TRBJ1-1, with 8 bases aligning to TRBD1. Looked up from germline, CDR1 is ENHRY and CDR2 is SYGVKD. V trimming: 8 bases; J trimming: 5 bases; junction bases outside the gene matches: 4. This CDR3 region has 12 residues. The CDR3 loop reads CAIQGAGTEAFF. The CDR3, as DNA: TGTGCCATCCAGGGGGCAGGGACTGAAGCTTTCTTT.

The chain employs TRBV5-1 and TRBJ2-2, with D possibly being TRBD1 or TRBD2 (5 bases each). The V end was cut by 0 bases, the J end by 5 bases, with 14 bases between. The CDR3 runs to 16 residues. Germline V lookup: CDR1 SGHRS, CDR2 YFSETQ. The CDR3 nucleotides read TGCGCCAGCAGCTTGGCTTCGCAGGGCGGGACCGGGGAGCTGTTTTTT. The encoded protein is CASSLASQGGTGELFF.

The V call is TRBV5-1, the J call TRBJ2-2; D possibly corresponds to TRBD2 (6 bases). Trimming shortened V by 4 bases and J by 4 bases, and 14 bases separated the two germline ends. CDR3 size: 15 residues. Germline CDR1 SGHRS, CDR2 YFSETQ. CDR3 in DNA: TGCGCCAGCAGCCCGGAGGGCAGTTCCACCGGGGAGCTGTTTTTT. Its translation: CASSPEGSSTGELFF.

V usage is TRBV6-1 and J usage is TRBJ1-2; no definite D call. Germline V lookup: CDR1 MNHNS, CDR2 SASEGT. Trimming shortened V by 8 bases and J by 6 bases, and 19 bases separated the two germline ends. This CDR3 contains 14 residues. The CDR3 sequence is CASHGVYPGDGYTF. Here the CDR3 DNA reads TGTGCCAGCCACGGGGTGTACCCTGGCGATGGCTACACCTTC.

Comment on this clone: No conserved phenylalanine or tryptophan is present at the end of the CDR3, so a read error is the likely explanation. The rearrangement uses TRBV23-1 and TRBJ1-6, with D uncertain. TRBV23-1 is an ORF, and what it does is uncertain. The CDR3 spans 15 residues. Trimming took 1 base from V and 8 from J, leaving 12 bases between them. The CDR3 region is CASSQFDESDSPLHL. The CDR3 nucleotides are TGCGCCAGCAGTCAATTTGACGAGAGCGATTCACCCCTCCACCTT.

The CDR3 region is CASSLQGRGLNTIYF. The CDR3 region has the DNA TGTGCCAGCAGCCTTCAAGGGAGAGGTTTAAACACCATATATTTT. This chain connects TRBV7-2 to TRBJ1-3; D remains ambiguous. The germline gives CDR1 SGHTA, CDR2 FQGNSA. Trimming stripped 5 bases from V and 6 bases from J, with 17 bases between. There are 15 residues in the CDR3.

This clone was picked up a small number of times. CDR3 residues: CSVGGWGSNQPQHF. As DNA, the CDR3 is TGCAGCGTTGGGGGATGGGGGAGCAATCAGCCCCAGCATTTT. This chain links TRBV29-1 with TRBJ1-5; a weak D match, TRBD1 (5 bases). V was shortened by 4 bases and J by 1 base, with 11 bases between the two germline ends. This CDR3 region has 14 residues. The V gene's germline CDR1 is SQVTM and CDR2 ANQGSEA. The full variable domain, rest sourced from reference TRBV29-1 and TRBJ1-5, is SAVISQKPSRDICQRGTSLTIQCQVDSQVTMMFWYRQQPGQSLTLIATANQGSEATYESGFVIDKFPISRPNLTFSTLTVSNMSPEDSSIYLCSVGGWGSNQPQHFGDGTRLSIL.

The count of this clone is one. The CDR3 ends on some other residue instead of the conserved phenylalanine or tryptophan, so this is likely a read error. The chain couples TRBV4-1 to TRBJ1-6; the match to TRBD1 covers 7 bases. The CDR3 is made up of 15 amino acids. CDR1 MGHRA and CDR2 YSYEKL come from the germline V gene. V was pared by 5 bases and J by 7 bases, with 8 bases of the junction left unmatched. In nucleotides, the CDR3 is TGCGCCAGCAGCACCCCGGGACAGAAGAATTCACCCCTCCACCTT. Translating gives CASSTPGQKNSPLHL.

The chain employs TRBV4-2 and TRBJ2-7; TRBD1 matches 7 bases. Germline V gene lookup returns CDR1 LGHNA and CDR2 YNFKEQ. V lost 1 base and J lost 0; bases outside the gene matches: 12. This CDR3 comprises 18 residues. The chain's CDR3 is CASSQVTGANPSSYEQYF. CDR3 DNA: TGTGCCAGCAGCCAAGTAACAGGGGCCAACCCTAGCTCCTACGAGCAGTACTTC.

This CDR3 is CSANRDPETQYF. The CDR3 DNA sequence: TGCAGCGCGAACAGGGACCCAGAGACCCAGTACTTC. The chain carries TRBV29-1 and TRBJ2-5; possible D gene TRBD1, 6 bases. V was pared by 7 bases and J by 4 bases, with 13 bases between. This CDR3 has 12 amino acids. Germline V lookup: CDR1 SQVTM, CDR2 ANQGSEA.

The chain is built from TRBV7-9 and TRBJ2-3; 7 nucleotides agree with TRBD2. CDR1 SEHNR and CDR2 FQNEAQ come from the germline V gene (reference sequence). Losses at the gene ends were 2 bases for V and 3 bases for J; bases not matched to a gene: 14. This CDR3 has 18 amino acids. DNA for the CDR3: TGTGCCAGCAGCTTACCCCAAGGACTAGTGGGGTTTACAGATACGCAGTATTTT. It specifies CASSLPQGLVGFTDTQYF.

The rearrangement joins TRBV11-2 to TRBJ2-2; tentatively, D is TRBD2 (6 bases). The V gene lost 1 base and the J gene lost 6 bases, with 9 bases spanning the gap. Germline CDR1 SGHAT, CDR2 FQNNGV. CDR3 size: 14 residues. The CDR3 sequence: CASSLAGVAGELFF. CDR3 in DNA: TGTGCCAGCAGCTTAGCGGGGGTCGCCGGGGAGCTGTTTTTT.

The V and J genes are TRBV19 and TRBJ2-2, with a tentative D call TRBD1 (5 bases). Germline V gene data show CDR1 as LNHDA and CDR2 as SQIVND (reference sequence). The length of the CDR3 is 16 residues. The V and J ends lost 1 base and 0 bases respectively, with 9 bases between them. This CDR3 reads CASSIGPGPNTGELFF. CDR3 nucleotides: TGTGCCAGTAGTATAGGTCCAGGGCCGAACACCGGGGAGCTGTTTTTT. The variable domain in full, with the rest retrieved from reference TRBV19 and TRBJ2-2, is DGGITQSPKYLFRKEGQNVTLSCEQNLNHDAMYWYRQDPGQGLRLIYYSQIVNDFQKGDIAEGYSVSREKKESFPLTVTSAQKNPTAFYLCASSIGPGPNTGELFFGEGSRLTVL.

The V gene is TRBV6-1, the J gene TRBJ1-2, with no clear D. The CDR3 is 12 residues long. V was trimmed by 10 bases and J by 6 bases, leaving 15 bases between them. Germline CDR1 and CDR2: MNHNS and SASEGT. The CDR3: CANTLPRNGYTF. Here the CDR3 DNA reads TGTGCCAACACCCTCCCGCGGAATGGCTACACCTTC.

The V call is TRBV7-2, the J call TRBJ2-5; D is unresolved. Germline V gene sequence: CDR1 SGHTA, CDR2 FQGNSA. V was shortened by 1 base and J by 3 bases, with 9 bases between the two germline ends. This CDR3 contains 14 residues. In nucleotides, the CDR3 is TGTGCCAGCAGCTTAGGCGTGAGAAAAGAGACCCAGTACTTC. Translation: CASSLGVRKETQYF. Looking up the rest from reference TRBV7-2 and TRBJ2-5 gives the full variable domain: GAGVSQSPSNKVTEKGKDVELRCDPISGHTALYWYRQSLGQGLEFLIYFQGNSAPDKSGLPSDRFSAERTGGSVSTLTIQRTQQEDSAVYLCASSLGVRKETQYFGPGTRLLVL.

The sample holds one count of this clone. The gene calls are TRBV6-5 and TRBJ2-1; unclear D gene. Germline V CDR1 and CDR2: MNHEY, SVGAGI. V was pared by 6 bases and J by 4 bases, with 7 bases between. This CDR3 contains 12 residues. For the CDR3, the DNA is TGTGCCAGCAGGAGAGGATACAATGAGCAGTTCTTC. It codes for CASRRGYNEQFF.

This chain uses TRBV5-1 with TRBJ1-1; 7 bases map to TRBD1. CDR1 is SGHRS, CDR2 YFSETQ, per germline. The CDR3 sequence is 14 residues long. With V trimmed by 4 bases and J by 1 base, 4 bases remained unmatched. The CDR3 sequence: CASSMDRPNTEAFF. The CDR3 DNA reads TGCGCCAGCAGCATGGACAGGCCGAACACTGAAGCTTTCTTT.

This clone was observed a single time. This sequence joins TRBV10-2 and TRBJ2-7; D gene unclear. The CDR3 contains 13 residues. Trimming left V 1 base short and J 3 bases short, with 7 bases between. Germline CDR1 reads WSHSY; CDR2 reads SAAADI. CDR3 coding DNA: TGCGCCAGCAGTGAGTTTCAGAGCTACGAGCAGTACTTC. Its translation: CASSEFQSYEQYF.

V usage is TRBV11-2 and J usage is TRBJ2-1; D not certain. This CDR3 is 12 amino acids long. Trimming removed 4 bases from V and 2 bases from J, with 3 bases in between. Germline CDR1 is SGHAT and CDR2 is FQNNGV. CDR3 nucleotide sequence: TGTGCCAGCAGCTCCCCCTACAATGAGCAGTTCTTC. Residues: CASSSPYNEQFF.

This chain joins TRBV7-9 and TRBJ1-1; TRBD1 aligns across 9 bases. The junction had 4 bases not matched to a gene; V was cut back by 5 bases and J by 0 bases. CDR1 and CDR2 (germline): SEHNR, FQNEAQ (reference sequence). CDR3 length: 15 residues. The CDR3 is CASSEDRGMNTEAFF. Written as DNA, the CDR3 is TGTGCCAGCAGCGAGGACAGGGGTATGAACACTGAAGCTTTCTTT.

V is TRBV6-4 and J is TRBJ2-1; no reliable D call. The CDR3 is 14 amino acids. V lost 0 bases and J lost 5, with 8 bases in between. Germline assignment: CDR1 MRHNA and CDR2 SNTAGT. CDR3 loop: CASSDSTRNNEQFF. CDR3 sequence (DNA): TGTGCCAGCAGTGACTCGACCAGAAACAATGAGCAGTTCTTC.

This CDR3 is CASRELAGTYNEQFF. Here the CDR3 DNA reads TGTGCCAGCAGGGAACTAGCGGGGACCTACAATGAGCAGTTCTTC. This sequence joins TRBV2 and TRBJ2-1; TRBD2 matches 10 bases. The CDR3 loop spans 15 amino acids. After removal of 6 bases from V and 2 bases from J, the junction contained 4 bases not matched to a gene. Germline V gene lookup returns CDR1 SNHLY and CDR2 FYNNEI. Complete variable domain (other parts from reference TRBV2 and TRBJ2-1): EPEVTQTPSHQVTQMGQEVILRCVPISNHLYFYWYRQILGQKVEFLVSFYNNEISEKSEIFDDQFSVERPDGSNFTLKIRSTKLEDSAMYFCASRELAGTYNEQFFGPGTRLTVL.

The chain carries TRBV5-1 and TRBJ1-5; perhaps TRBD1 as D (5 bases). The CDR3 covers 15 residues. The germline CDR1 and CDR2 sequences are SGHRS and YFSETQ. With 2 bases removed from V and 0 bases from J, the gap between germline ends came to 9 bases. Here the CDR3 reads CASSFSGSSNQPQHF. The CDR3 coding sequence is TGCGCCAGCAGCTTCTCAGGGAGTAGCAATCAGCCCCAGCATTTT.

The V call is TRBV6-6, the J call TRBJ2-1; the D is unclear. The V end lost 5 bases, the J end lost 4 bases, and 3 bases lay between the germline ends. The CDR3 is 11 amino acids. Germline CDR1 MNHNY, CDR2 SVGAGI (reference sequence). This CDR3 reads CASSLYNEQFF. The CDR3 DNA is TGTGCCAGCAGTCTGTACAATGAGCAGTTCTTC.

The genes are TRBV28 and TRBJ1-4; no definite D call. This CDR3 comprises 15 residues. V lost 3 bases and J lost 0, with 8 bases in between. Germline values: CDR1 MDHEN, CDR2 SYDVKM. The CDR3 loop is CASSLHGATNEKLFF. For the CDR3, the DNA is TGTGCCAGCAGTTTGCACGGAGCAACTAATGAAAAACTGTTTTTT.